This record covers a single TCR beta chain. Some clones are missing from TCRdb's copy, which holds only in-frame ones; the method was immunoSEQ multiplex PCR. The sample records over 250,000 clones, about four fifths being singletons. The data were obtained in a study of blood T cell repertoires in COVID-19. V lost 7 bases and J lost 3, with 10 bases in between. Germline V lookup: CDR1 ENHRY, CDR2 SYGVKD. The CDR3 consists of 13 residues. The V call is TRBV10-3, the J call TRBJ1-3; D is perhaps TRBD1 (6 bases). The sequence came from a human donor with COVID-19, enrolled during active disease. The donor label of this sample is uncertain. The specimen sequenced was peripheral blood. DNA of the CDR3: TGTGCCATCAAAGACAGGAGTGGAAACACCATATATTTT. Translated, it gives CAIKDRSGNTIYF.